This T cell receptor beta chain was profiled in a study of tumor and adjacent non-tumor tissue in lung cancer. About the study: Aged roughly 31 to 80 years, patients included fewer than 11 men and a few women with stage I to III disease.

This clonotype was seen a handful of times. Its antigen is currently unknown. A read error may explain this, as a much larger clone is one base away. General study findings and limits: In normal lung, the top 100 clones were significantly more dominant than in tumor.

The template was RNA from unsorted bulk tissue. Distant lung tissue was collected more than 3 cm away from the tumor edge. TCRbeta libraries were built with three rounds of nested PCR, modified from ARM-PCR. Using its own MiXCR run on the multiplex PCR reads, TCRdb lists one record per CDR3 protein. Seen here are under 80,000 distinct CDR3 sequences, more than 75% observed once, and the top ten hold 35% to 55%. CDR1 is MNHEY, CDR2 SVGAGI, per germline. The CDR3 length is 14 residues. The chain carries TRBV6-5 and TRBJ1-2; perhaps TRBD1 as D (5 bases). Sequencing input: distant non-tumor lung tissue. This receptor was obtained from a man aged 60-69 years with non-small cell lung cancer. The DNA for the CDR3 is TGTGCCAGCAGTTATCAGGGAGGGACGTATGGCTACGCCTTC. Translated, it gives CASSYQGGTYGYAF.